A single sample gave rise to the 26 T cell receptor beta chains below, sequenced in a study of blood T cells in healthy people across ages. PCR was performed a second time for about 7 to 12 cycles using a sample-barcoded 5' primer and a J-beta primer mix. TCRdb used MiXCR to reprocess the 5' RACE reads, holding one entry per CDR3 protein. Among 800,000 to 950,000 distinct CDR3 sequences, 45% to 50% were seen once, and the ten largest hold about an eighth. Sequencing was done on a sample of blood. The source is a man in his thirties or forties in good health.

J is TRBJ2-5 and V is TRBV12-3 or TRBV12-4; D gene ambiguous. The CDR3 totals 11 residues. The V end was cut by 6 bases, the J end by 11 bases, with 13 bases between. CDR3 in amino acids: CASSLMVEQYF. DNA of the CDR3: TGTGCCAGCAGCTTAATGGTGGAGCAGTACTTC.

This chain connects TRBV30 to TRBJ1-5, with D maybe TRBD1 (6 bases). Trimming cost V 2 bases and J 0 bases, with 8 bases left between them. This CDR3 has 14 residues. The germline V gene encodes CDR1 GTSNPN and CDR2 SVGIG (reference sequence). CDR3 coding DNA: TGTGCCTGGAGTCAGGGGACTAGCAATCAGCCCCAGCATTTT. Translated, it gives CAWSQGTSNQPQHF. Drawing the rest from reference TRBV30 and TRBJ1-5, the complete variable domain is SQTIHQWPATLVQPVGSPLSLECTVEGTSNPNLYWYRQAAGRGLQLLFYSVGIGQISSEVPQNLSASRPQDRQFILSSKKLLLSDSGFYLCAWSQGTSNQPQHFGDGTRLSIL.

Notes on this clonotype: At one of its ends the junction is not consistent with the germline gene, which may arise from a read error. This sequence joins TRBV7-3 and TRBJ2-2, with D perhaps matching TRBD1 or TRBD2 (6 bases each). CDR1 SGHTA and CDR2 FQGTGA come from the germline V gene. The CDR3 spans 16 residues. CDR3 in amino acids: CASSLGGQGNTGGLFF. The CDR3 DNA sequence: TGTGCCAGCAGCTTAGGGGGGCAAGGGAACACCGGGGGGCTGTTTTTT. The whole variable domain, remainder taken from reference TRBV7-3 and TRBJ2-2, is GAGVSQTPSNKVTEKGKYVELRCDPISGHTALYWYRQSLGQGPEFLIYFQGTGAADDSGLPNDRFFAVRPEGSVSTLKIQRTERGDSAVYLCASSLGGQGNTGGLFFGEGSRLTVL.

The chain couples TRBV3-1 to TRBJ2-1, with 13 bases that match TRBD2. V trimming: 7 bases; J trimming: 7 bases; junction bases outside the gene matches: 10. The germline V gene has CDR1 LGHDT and CDR2 YNNKEL (reference sequence). CDR3 length equals 16 residues. This chain's CDR3 is CASTPSGLAGVNEQFF. CDR3 sequence (DNA): TGTGCCAGCACCCCGAGTGGACTAGCGGGGGTAAATGAGCAGTTCTTC.

This chain connects TRBV13 to TRBJ2-1; D is perhaps TRBD2 (6 bases). The CDR3 is 17 amino acids. Germline V gives CDR1 PRHDT, CDR2 FYEKMQ (reference sequence). Between the trimmed V and J ends, which lost 0 bases and 3 bases, there was a span of 15 bases. The CDR3 loop is CASSLGVGLNNYNEQFF. The CDR3 DNA follows: TGTGCCAGCAGCTTAGGCGTCGGACTAAACAACTACAATGAGCAGTTCTTC.

This chain links TRBV3-1 with TRBJ2-4, with a weak D call TRBD2 (5 bases). The end of the DNA aligns better with TRBJ2-7, so the J call may be wrong. There are 14 residues in the CDR3. Germline assignment: CDR1 LGHDT and CDR2 YNNKEL (reference sequence). DNA for the CDR3: TGTGCCAGCAGCCTATCCGGACTCCCAGACGAGCAGTACTTC. Translated, it gives CASSLSGLPDEQYF.

The chain employs TRBV2 and TRBJ1-2, with D hard to call. Germline V gene sequence: CDR1 SNHLY, CDR2 FYNNEI. V lost 3 bases to trimming and J lost 0 bases, with 8 bases between them. CDR3 size: 14 residues. The CDR3 reads CASSENQANYGYTF. The CDR3 DNA is TGTGCCAGCAGTGAGAATCAAGCTAACTATGGCTACACCTTC.

This clonotype has just a few counts. The chain's CDR3 is CASSPPISGANVLTF. The CDR3 DNA is TGTGCCAGCAGCCCACCTATCTCTGGGGCCAACGTCCTGACTTTC. The chain combines TRBV4-2 with TRBJ2-6; D is undetermined. This CDR3 is 15 amino acids long. CDR1 is LGHNA, CDR2 YNFKEQ, per germline. V lost 4 bases, J lost 0 bases, and 7 bases lay in between.

This rearrangement joins TRBV11-3 to TRBJ2-7, with TRBD2 matching 13 bases. The V gene end was trimmed by 4 bases and the J gene end by 4 bases; junction bases not matched to a gene: 7. Germline V gene lookup returns CDR1 SGHNT and CDR2 YENEEA. The CDR3 is 16 residues long. CDR3 amino acids: CASSSKTSGGFYEQYF. The CDR3 nucleotides read TGTGCCAGCAGCTCGAAGACTAGCGGGGGGTTTTACGAGCAGTACTTC.

This clonotype was picked up a small number of times. V gene TRBV4-3 combines with J gene TRBJ1-2; D gene unclear. V shed 4 bases and J shed 8 bases, with 14 bases lying between them. Germline V lookup: CDR1 LGHNA, CDR2 YSLEER. There are 13 residues in the CDR3. As DNA, the CDR3 is TGCGCCAGCAGCCCGGGCCGGGTGGGAGGCTACACCTTC. Amino acids: CASSPGRVGGYTF.

This clonotype came up once. Being one base from a much bigger clone, this may be a read error. V gene TRBV2 combines with J gene TRBJ2-5; 10 positions agree with TRBD2. The DNA end favors TRBJ2-7, so the J call may be wrong. CDR1 SNHLY and CDR2 FYNNEI come from the germline V gene. This CDR3 contains 15 residues. CDR3 in amino acids: CAGSELLAGSYEQYF. CDR3 DNA: TGTGCCGGCAGCGAATTACTAGCGGGGAGCTACGAGCAGTACTTC.

The CDR3 is CASSLSSRVSSYEQYF. The CDR3 DNA reads as TGTGCCAGCAGCTTAAGTAGCAGGGTGAGCTCCTACGAGCAGTACTTC. The chain combines TRBV7-2 with TRBJ2-7, with TRBD1 as a possible D gene (5 bases). V was pared by 2 bases and J by 0 bases, with 14 bases between. The CDR3 has 16 residues. CDR1 and CDR2 from the germline V gene are SGHTA and FQGNSA.

The V call is TRBV29-1, the J call TRBJ1-2, with unresolved D. Germline V gene sequence: CDR1 SQVTM, CDR2 ANQGSEA. The ends were cut back, 4 bases at V and 4 bases at J, with 13 bases in the middle. CDR3 length: 13 residues. This CDR3 is CSVGRLTSYGYTF. CDR3 nucleotide sequence: TGCAGCGTTGGACGGTTGACTTCCTATGGCTACACCTTC.

The chain is built from TRBV6-5 and TRBJ2-1; D might be TRBD2 (6 bases). Germline V gene sequence: CDR1 MNHEY, CDR2 SVGAGI. The CDR3 runs 15 residues. Trimming shortened V by 3 bases and J by 3 bases, and 12 bases separated the two germline ends. In nucleotides, the CDR3 is TGTGCCAGCAGTTATGCGGGAAGCGTCTACAATGAGCAGTTCTTC. It encodes CASSYAGSVYNEQFF.

J is TRBJ1-2 and V is TRBV5-6; D is perhaps TRBD1 (6 bases). Germline assignment: CDR1 SGHDT and CDR2 YYEEEE. Trimming left V 4 bases short and J 2 bases short, with 15 bases between. The CDR3 has 15 amino acids. Here the CDR3 reads CASSPMGGLNYGYTF. CDR3 coding DNA: TGTGCCAGCAGCCCAATGGGGGGGCTCAACTATGGCTACACCTTC. The full variable domain, completed using reference TRBV5-6 and TRBJ1-2, is DAGVTQSPTHLIKTRGQQVTLRCSPKSGHDTVSWYQQALGQGPQFIFQYYEEEERQRGNFPDRFSGHQFPNYSSELNVNALLLGDSALYLCASSPMGGLNYGYTFGSGTRLTVV.

This sequence joins TRBV5-4 and TRBJ2-3; tentative D call: TRBD2 (5 bases). CDR3 length equals 16 residues. Trimming shortened V by 4 bases and J by 3 bases, and 18 bases separated the two germline ends. Germline CDR1 SGHNT, CDR2 YYREEE (reference sequence). CDR3 bases: TGTGCCAGCAGCACCAGAAGGAGCGGCACAACAGATACGCAGTATTTT. The encoded protein is CASSTRRSGTTDTQYF.

The rearrangement joins TRBV6-5 to TRBJ1-1; 7 bases map to TRBD1. This CDR3 spans 16 amino acids. CDR1 MNHEY and CDR2 SVGAGI come from the germline V gene. V lost 4 bases and J lost 6; bases outside the gene matches: 14. CDR3 protein: CASSSGQATEHSEAFF. DNA of the CDR3: TGTGCCAGCAGTTCAGGACAGGCGACCGAACACTCTGAAGCTTTCTTT.

For this clonotype: One end of the junction does not line up with germline, which may come from a read error. The chain links TRBV7-9 to TRBJ1-2; 7 positions match TRBD1. Germline V lookup: CDR1 SEHNR, CDR2 FQNEAQ (reference sequence). The CDR3 is made up of 13 amino acids. In DNA form, the CDR3 reads TGTGTCAGCAGCCAGGGGGTTAACTATGGCTACACCTTC. This encodes CVSSQGVNYGYTF.

J is TRBJ2-7 and V is TRBV29-1; 7 nucleotides align to TRBD1. Germline CDR1 and CDR2: SQVTM and ANQGSEA. CDR3 size: 12 residues. V lost 7 bases, J lost 6 bases, and 9 bases stayed unmatched. The CDR3 bases are TGCAGCGCCATACCAGGGGGTAGCGAGCAGTACTTC. It is translated as CSAIPGGSEQYF.

This clonotype showed up just a few times. The genes are TRBV6-5 and TRBJ1-6; D might be TRBD1 (5 bases). The length of the CDR3 is 16 residues. V was trimmed by 3 bases and J by 7 bases, leaving 16 bases between them. Germline loops: CDR1 MNHEY, CDR2 SVGAGI. The CDR3 sequence is CASSYYSGTRNSPLHF. The CDR3 DNA reads as TGTGCCAGCAGTTATTACTCCGGGACGAGGAATTCACCCCTCCACTTT.

This chain uses TRBV7-8 with TRBJ2-5; TRBD1 matches at 9 bases. The CDR3 totals 17 residues. The germline CDR1 and CDR2 sequences are SGHVS and FQNEAQ. V lost 6 bases to trimming and J lost 4 bases; unmatched junction nucleotides: 15. The CDR3 DNA sequence: TGTGCCAGCAGTCATCCAACCGGGACAGGGACACGAGAGACCCAGTACTTC. Amino acids: CASSHPTGTGTRETQYF.

In its sample, this clonotype was seen many times. The chain uses TRBV7-2 and TRBJ2-1; the match to TRBD2 covers 7 bases. Trimming cost V 1 base and J 0 bases; bases outside gene matches: 6. The CDR3 spans 17 residues. CDR1 is SGHTA, CDR2 FQGNSA, per germline. Here the CDR3 DNA reads TGTGCCAGCAGCTTAGATAGCGGGCTGAGCTCCTACAATGAGCAGTTCTTC. This sequence encodes CASSLDSGLSSYNEQFF. The full variable domain, in which reference TRBV7-2 and TRBJ2-1 provide the parts outside the CDR3, is GAGVSQSPSNKVTEKGKDVELRCDPISGHTALYWYRQSLGQGLEFLIYFQGNSAPDKSGLPSDRFSAERTGGSVSTLTIQRTQQEDSAVYLCASSLDSGLSSYNEQFFGPGTRLTVL.

The rearrangement uses TRBV4-3 and TRBJ2-1; D may be TRBD1 or TRBD2 (5 bases each). This CDR3 is built from 14 residues. The germline gives CDR1 LGHNA, CDR2 YSLEER. V lost 0 bases and J lost 9, with 12 bases in between. CDR3 nucleotide sequence: TGCGCCAGCAGCCAAGATCGGACGGGGACTGAGCAGTTCTTC. Translating gives CASSQDRTGTEQFF.

This sequence joins TRBV16 and TRBJ1-4; D unresolved. Trimming left V 6 bases short and J 6 bases short, with 14 bases between. CDR1 is KGHSY, CDR2 FQNENV, per germline. The CDR3 is 14 residues long. The CDR3 nucleotides read TGTGCCAGCAGAGCCAATCTCGGGGATGAAAAACTGTTTTTT. This sequence encodes CASRANLGDEKLFF. The whole variable domain, filled in from reference TRBV16 and TRBJ1-4, reads GEEVAQTPKHLVRGEGQKAKLYCAPIKGHSYVFWYQQVLKNEFKFLISFQNENVFDETGMPKERFSAKCLPNSPCSLEIQATKLEDSAVYFCASRANLGDEKLFFGSGTQLSVL.

The chain combines TRBV2 with TRBJ2-5; D perhaps matches TRBD2 (6 bases). Between the trimmed V and J ends, which lost 6 bases and 11 bases, there was a span of 19 bases. This CDR3 contains 13 residues. Germline V lookup: CDR1 SNHLY, CDR2 FYNNEI. This CDR3 is CASREAGFDEQYF. In nucleotides, the CDR3 is TGTGCCAGCAGGGAGGCGGGGTTCGATGAGCAGTACTTC.

The chain couples TRBV3-1 to TRBJ2-4, with D possibly being TRBD1 or TRBD2 (5 bases each). This CDR3 has 15 residues. Trimming took off 3 bases at V and 6 bases at J, with 15 bases between the two ends. Looked up from germline, CDR1 is LGHDT and CDR2 is YNNKEL (reference sequence). The CDR3 sequence is CASSHATGPLNIQYF. The DNA of the CDR3 is TGTGCCAGCAGCCATGCCACGGGGCCCCTAAACATTCAGTACTTC.